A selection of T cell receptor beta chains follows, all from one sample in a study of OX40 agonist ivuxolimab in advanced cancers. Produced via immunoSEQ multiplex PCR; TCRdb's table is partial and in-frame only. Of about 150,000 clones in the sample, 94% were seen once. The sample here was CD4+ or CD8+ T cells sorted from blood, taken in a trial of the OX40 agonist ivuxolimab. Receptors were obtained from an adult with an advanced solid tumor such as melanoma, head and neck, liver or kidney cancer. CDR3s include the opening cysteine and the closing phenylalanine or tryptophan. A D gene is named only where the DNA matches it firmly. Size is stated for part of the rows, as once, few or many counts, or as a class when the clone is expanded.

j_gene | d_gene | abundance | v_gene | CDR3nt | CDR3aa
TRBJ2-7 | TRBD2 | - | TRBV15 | TGTGCCACCTCCACTCTTCCTAGCGGGAGATACTACGAGCAGTACTTC | CATSTLPSGRYYEQYF
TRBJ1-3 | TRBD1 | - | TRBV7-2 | TGTGCCAGCAGCCGGGCAGGGGGCTTTGGAAACACCATATATTTT | CASSRAGGFGNTIYF
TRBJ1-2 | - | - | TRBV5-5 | TGTGCCAGCAGCTTGGGACAGGCTGACTATGGCTACACCTTC | CASSLGQADYGYTF
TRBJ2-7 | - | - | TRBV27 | TGTGCCAGCAGTATTTACAGGGCTTACTACGAGCAGTACTTC | CASSIYRAYYEQYF
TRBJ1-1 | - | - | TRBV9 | TGTGCCAGCAGCCCTCACCAGGGAATCAACACTGAAGCTTTCTTT | CASSPHQGINTEAFF
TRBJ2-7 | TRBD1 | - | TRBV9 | TGTGCCAGCAGCGCCCCGGGACAGCCGTACGAGCAGTACTTC | CASSAPGQPYEQYF
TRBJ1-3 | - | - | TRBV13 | TGTGCCAGCAGCTTGGCCTGGTCCCATGGAAACACCATATATTTT | CASSLAWSHGNTIYF
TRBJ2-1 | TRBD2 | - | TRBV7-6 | TGTGCCAGCAGCCCATCCGGGGGGGGGCGTTACAATGAGCAGTTCTTC | CASSPSGGGRYNEQFF
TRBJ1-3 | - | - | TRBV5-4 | TGTGCCAGCAGCTTTAGAACTATCATATATTTT | CASSFRTIIYF
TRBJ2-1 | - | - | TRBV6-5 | TGTGCCAGCAGTTACTCGCTACAGGGAAGGTACGGTGAGCAGTTCTTC | CASSYSLQGRYGEQFF
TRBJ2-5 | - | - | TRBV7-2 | TGTGCCAGCAGCTTAGTAGTAGTTGCCTATGAGACCCAGTACTTC | CASSLVVVAYETQYF
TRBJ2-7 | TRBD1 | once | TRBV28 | TGTGCCAGCAGTCCACCGGGACAGGGGGCGTACGAGCAGTACTTC | CASSPPGQGAYEQYF
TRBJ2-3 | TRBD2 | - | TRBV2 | TGTGCCAGCAGCCTAGCGGGGGGTCAGATCACAGATACGCAGTATTTT | CASSLAGGQITDTQYF
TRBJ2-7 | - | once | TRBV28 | TGTGCCAGCAGGAGACGCTACGAGCAGTACTTC | CASRRRYEQYF
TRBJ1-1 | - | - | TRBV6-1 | TGTGCCAGCAGTGAACGGCCCGTAGGGGAAGCTTTCTTT | CASSERPVGEAFF
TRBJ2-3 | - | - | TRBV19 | TGTGCCAGTAGTACCTACCTAGAACCGGGGCATAAAGATACGCAGTATTTT | CASSTYLEPGHKDTQYF
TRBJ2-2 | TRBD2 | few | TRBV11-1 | TGTGCCAGCAGCTTAGCTCTGCGACTAGCGGGGAGGAACACCGGGGAGCTGTTTTTT | CASSLALRLAGRNTGELFF
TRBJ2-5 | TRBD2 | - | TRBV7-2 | TGTGCCAGCAGCCCAGGAGGACTAGCGGGAGGGCGGGGAGAGACCCAGTACTTC | CASSPGGLAGGRGETQYF
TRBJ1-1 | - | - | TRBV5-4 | TGTGCCAGCAGTCTGGGGGGAGTTAACACTGAAGCTTTCTTT | CASSLGGVNTEAFF
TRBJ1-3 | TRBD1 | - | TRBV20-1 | TGCGTCGGGACAGAAGGAAACACCATATATTTT | CVGTEGNTIYF
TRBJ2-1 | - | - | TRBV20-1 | TGCAGTGCTAGAGTTCATGAGCAGTTCTTC | CSARVHEQFF
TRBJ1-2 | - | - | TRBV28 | TGTGCCAGCGGGGCCGCGGGGGCCGCCTTGAATGGCTACACCTTC | CASGAAGAALNGYTF
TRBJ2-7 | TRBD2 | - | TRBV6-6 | TGTGCCAGCAGTCAAAGACCTAGCGGGAGGGCATGGGAGCAGTACTTC | CASSQRPSGRAWEQYF
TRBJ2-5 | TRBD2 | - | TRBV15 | TGTGCCACCAGCAGAGATCCCGGGACTAGGGTTGGGGAGCAGTACTTC | CATSRDPGTRVGEQYF
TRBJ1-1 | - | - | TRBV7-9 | TGTGCCAGCAGCAACGGGGGGGACACTGAAGCTTTCTTT | CASSNGGDTEAFF
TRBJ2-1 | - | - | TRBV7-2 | TGTGCCAGCAGCTCCTCAGGTCGGCCAGCCTACAATGAGCAGTTCTTC | CASSSSGRPAYNEQFF
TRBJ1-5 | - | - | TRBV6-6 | TGTGCCAGCAGTCTCCCAGGGGAATATAGCAATCAGCCCCAGCATTTT | CASSLPGEYSNQPQHF
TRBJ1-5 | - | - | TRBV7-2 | TGTGCCAGCAGCTTAGTAGGGGTCCTAAATCAGCCCCAGCATTTT | CASSLVGVLNQPQHF
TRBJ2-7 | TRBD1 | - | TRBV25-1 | TGTGCCAGCAGATCACCGGGACAGGGGGCAATGCAGTACTTC | CASRSPGQGAMQYF
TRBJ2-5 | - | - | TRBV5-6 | TGTGCCAGCAGCTTGCAAGAGACCCAGTACTTC | CASSLQETQYF
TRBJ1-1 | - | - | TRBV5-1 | TGCGCCAGCAGCCACGGGGGGGCCAAGCCGAACATTGAAGCTTTCTTT | CASSHGGAKPNIEAFF
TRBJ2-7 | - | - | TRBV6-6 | TGTGCCAGCAGTGCGATGGCCTACGAGCAGTACTTC | CASSAMAYEQYF
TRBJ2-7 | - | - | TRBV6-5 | TGTGCCAGCAGTAGAGTCGGGGGGCTTTCCTACGAGCAGTACTTC | CASSRVGGLSYEQYF
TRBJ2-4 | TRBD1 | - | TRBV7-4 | TGTGCCGGGGAGCTCCGGGACAGGCCCAAAAACATTCAGTACTTC | CAGELRDRPKNIQYF
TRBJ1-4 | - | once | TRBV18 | TGTGCCAGCTCACCACAAGAGGGTACGGAACTGTTTTTT | CASSPQEGTELFF
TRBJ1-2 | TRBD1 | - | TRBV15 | TGTGCCACCAGCAGGACAGGGGGCGGGGGCTACACCTTC | CATSRTGGGGYTF
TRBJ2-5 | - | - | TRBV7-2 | TGTGCCAGCAGCTTAGTAGGGACCCAAGAGACCCAGTACTTC | CASSLVGTQETQYF
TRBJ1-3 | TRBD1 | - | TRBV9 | TGTGCCAGCAGCGGTAGTTCCTTACCTGAGGGGGCGACTGGAAACACCATATATTTT | CASSGSSLPEGATGNTIYF
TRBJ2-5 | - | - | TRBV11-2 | TGTGCCAGCAGCTTGGTAGGGGAGACCCAGTACTTC | CASSLVGETQYF
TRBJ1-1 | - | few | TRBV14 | TGTGCCAGCAGCCAAGATATCCGAGCTTTCTTT | CASSQDIRAFF
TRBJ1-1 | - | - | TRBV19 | TGTGCCAGTAGGACGGGGCGGGACACTGAAGCTTTCTTT | CASRTGRDTEAFF
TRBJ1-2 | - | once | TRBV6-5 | TGTGCCAGCAGTTACTCCTACAGGGAGGGTGGCTACACCTTC | CASSYSYREGGYTF
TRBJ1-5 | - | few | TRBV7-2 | TGTGCCAGCAGCTTAGTGAGGGATTTGGGGCAGCCCCAGCATTTT | CASSLVRDLGQPQHF